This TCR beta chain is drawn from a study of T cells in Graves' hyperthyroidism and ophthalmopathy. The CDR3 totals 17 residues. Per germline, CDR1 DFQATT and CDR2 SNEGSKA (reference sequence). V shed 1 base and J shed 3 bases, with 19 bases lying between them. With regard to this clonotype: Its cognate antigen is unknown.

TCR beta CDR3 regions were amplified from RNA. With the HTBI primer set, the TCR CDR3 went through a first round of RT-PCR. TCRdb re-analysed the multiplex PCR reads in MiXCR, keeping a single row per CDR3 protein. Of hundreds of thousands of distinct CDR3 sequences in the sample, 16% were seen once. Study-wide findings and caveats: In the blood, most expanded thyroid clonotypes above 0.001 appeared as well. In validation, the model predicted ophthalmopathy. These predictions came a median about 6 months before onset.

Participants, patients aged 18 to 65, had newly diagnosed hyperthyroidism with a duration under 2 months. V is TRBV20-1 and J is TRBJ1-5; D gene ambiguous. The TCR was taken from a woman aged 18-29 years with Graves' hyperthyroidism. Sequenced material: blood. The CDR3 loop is CSARVTKRGSDNQPQHF. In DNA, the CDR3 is TGCAGTGCTAGAGTGACTAAACGAGGGTCCGACAATCAGCCCCAGCATTTT.